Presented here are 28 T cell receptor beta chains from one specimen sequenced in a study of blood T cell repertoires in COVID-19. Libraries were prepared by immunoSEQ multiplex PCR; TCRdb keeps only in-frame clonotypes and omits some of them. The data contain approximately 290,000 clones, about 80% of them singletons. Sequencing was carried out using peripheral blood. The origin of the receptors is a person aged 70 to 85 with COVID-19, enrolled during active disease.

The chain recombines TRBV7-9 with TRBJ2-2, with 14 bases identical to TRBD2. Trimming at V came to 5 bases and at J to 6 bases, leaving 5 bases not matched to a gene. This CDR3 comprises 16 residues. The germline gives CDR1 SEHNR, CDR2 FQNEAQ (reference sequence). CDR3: CASSSGTSGRAGELFF. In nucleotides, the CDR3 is TGTGCCAGCAGCAGTGGGACTAGCGGGAGAGCCGGGGAGCTGTTTTTT.

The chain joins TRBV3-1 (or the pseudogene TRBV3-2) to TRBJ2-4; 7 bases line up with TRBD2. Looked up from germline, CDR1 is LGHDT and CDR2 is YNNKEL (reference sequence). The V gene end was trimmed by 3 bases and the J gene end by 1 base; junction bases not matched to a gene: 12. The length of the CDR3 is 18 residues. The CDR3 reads CASSHSSPSGGAKNIQYF. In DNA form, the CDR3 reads TGTGCCAGCAGCCATAGTTCTCCCTCCGGGGGGGCCAAAAACATTCAGTACTTC.

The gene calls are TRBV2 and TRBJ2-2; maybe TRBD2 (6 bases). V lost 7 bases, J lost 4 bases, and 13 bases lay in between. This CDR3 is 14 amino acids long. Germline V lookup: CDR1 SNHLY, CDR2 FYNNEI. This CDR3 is CASTAAGATGELFF. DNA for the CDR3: TGTGCCAGCACCGCAGCGGGTGCCACCGGGGAGCTGTTTTTT.

CDR3 sequence (DNA): TGCGCCAGCAGTCAACCCCGGACGGGACAAGAGACCCAGTACTTC. It encodes CASSQPRTGQETQYF. The rearrangement joins TRBV23-1 to TRBJ2-5, with D tentatively TRBD2 (5 bases). TRBV23-1 is reported as an ORF; its role is uncertain. V lost 2 bases and J lost 2, with 12 bases in between. The CDR3 is made up of 15 amino acids.

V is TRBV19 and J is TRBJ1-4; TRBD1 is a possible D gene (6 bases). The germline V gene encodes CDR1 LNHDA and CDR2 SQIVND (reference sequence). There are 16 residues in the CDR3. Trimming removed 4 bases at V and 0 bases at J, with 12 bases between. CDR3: CASSTDSTATNEKLFF. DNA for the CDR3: TGTGCCAGTAGTACGGACAGTACTGCAACTAATGAAAAACTGTTTTTT.

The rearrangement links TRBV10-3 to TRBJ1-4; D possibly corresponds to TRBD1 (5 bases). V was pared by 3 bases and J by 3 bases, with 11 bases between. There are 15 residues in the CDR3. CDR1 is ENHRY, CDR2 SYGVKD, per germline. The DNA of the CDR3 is TGTGCCATCAGTGAATTGGGGGGAGCTAATGAAAAACTGTTTTTT. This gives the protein CAISELGGANEKLFF.

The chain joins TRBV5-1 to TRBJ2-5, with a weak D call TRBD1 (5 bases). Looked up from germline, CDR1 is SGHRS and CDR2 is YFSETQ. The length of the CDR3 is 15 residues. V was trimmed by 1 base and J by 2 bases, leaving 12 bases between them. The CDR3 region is CASSLRRGTQETQYF. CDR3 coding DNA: TGCGCCAGCAGCTTGAGAAGGGGTACTCAAGAGACCCAGTACTTC.

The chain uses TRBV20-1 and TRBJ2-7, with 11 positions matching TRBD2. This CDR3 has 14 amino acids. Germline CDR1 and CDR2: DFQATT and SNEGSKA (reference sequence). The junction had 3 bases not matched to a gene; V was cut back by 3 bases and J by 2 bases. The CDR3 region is CSASLAGGAYEQYF. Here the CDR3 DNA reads TGCAGTGCTAGTCTAGCGGGGGGCGCCTACGAGCAGTACTTC.

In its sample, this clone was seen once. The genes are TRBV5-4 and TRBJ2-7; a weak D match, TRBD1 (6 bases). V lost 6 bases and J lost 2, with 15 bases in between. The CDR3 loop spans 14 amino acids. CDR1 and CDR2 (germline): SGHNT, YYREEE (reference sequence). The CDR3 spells CASTVRQGPYEQYF. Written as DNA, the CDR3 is TGTGCCAGCACAGTTAGGCAGGGGCCCTACGAGCAGTACTTC.

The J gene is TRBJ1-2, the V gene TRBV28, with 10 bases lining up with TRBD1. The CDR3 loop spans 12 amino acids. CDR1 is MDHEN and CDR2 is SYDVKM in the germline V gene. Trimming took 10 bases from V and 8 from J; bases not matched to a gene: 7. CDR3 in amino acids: CAIPGQGSGYTF. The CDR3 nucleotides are TGTGCCATTCCGGGACAGGGGAGCGGCTACACCTTC.

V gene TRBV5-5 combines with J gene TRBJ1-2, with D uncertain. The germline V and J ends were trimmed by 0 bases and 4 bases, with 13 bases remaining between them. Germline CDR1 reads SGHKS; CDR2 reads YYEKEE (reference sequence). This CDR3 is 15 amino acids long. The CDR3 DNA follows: TGTGCCAGCAGCTTGGGTTTGGGAGAATCCTATGGCTACACCTTC. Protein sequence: CASSLGLGESYGYTF.

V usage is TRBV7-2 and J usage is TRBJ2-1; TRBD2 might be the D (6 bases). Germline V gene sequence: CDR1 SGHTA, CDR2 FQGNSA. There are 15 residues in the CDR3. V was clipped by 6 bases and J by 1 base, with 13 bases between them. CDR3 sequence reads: CASRPVEGSYNEQFF. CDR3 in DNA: TGTGCCAGCAGACCAGTGGAGGGTTCCTACAATGAGCAGTTCTTC.

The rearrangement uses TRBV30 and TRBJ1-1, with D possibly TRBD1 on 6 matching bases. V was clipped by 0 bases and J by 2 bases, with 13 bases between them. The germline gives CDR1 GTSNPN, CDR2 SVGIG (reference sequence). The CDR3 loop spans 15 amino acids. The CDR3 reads CAWSVRGAVNTEAFF. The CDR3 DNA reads TGTGCCTGGAGTGTACGGGGGGCAGTCAACACTGAAGCTTTCTTT.

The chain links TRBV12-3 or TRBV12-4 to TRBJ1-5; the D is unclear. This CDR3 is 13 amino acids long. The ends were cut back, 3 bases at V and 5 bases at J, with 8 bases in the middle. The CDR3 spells CASSFVSDQPQHF. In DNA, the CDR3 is TGTGCCAGCAGTTTTGTCTCGGATCAGCCCCAGCATTTT.

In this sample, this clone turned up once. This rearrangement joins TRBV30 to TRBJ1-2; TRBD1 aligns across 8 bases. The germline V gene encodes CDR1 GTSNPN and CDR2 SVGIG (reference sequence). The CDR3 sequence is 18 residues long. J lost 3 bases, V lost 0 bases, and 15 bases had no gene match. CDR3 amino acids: CAWSVLIRTGPVDYGYTF. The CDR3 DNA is TGTGCCTGGAGTGTTCTAATAAGGACAGGGCCGGTTGACTATGGCTACACCTTC.

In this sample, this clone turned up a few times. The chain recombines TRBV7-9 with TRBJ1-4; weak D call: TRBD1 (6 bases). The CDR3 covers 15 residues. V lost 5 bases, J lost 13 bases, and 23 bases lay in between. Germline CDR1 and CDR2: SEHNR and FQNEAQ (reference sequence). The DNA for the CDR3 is TGTGCCAGCAGCCCCTCTGCGGGGGGGCAGGGTAGACTGTTTTTT. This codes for CASSPSAGGQGRLFF. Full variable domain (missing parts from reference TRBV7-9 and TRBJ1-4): DTGVSQNPRHKITKRGQNVTFRCDPISEHNRLYWYRQTLGQGPEFLTYFQNEAQLEKSRLLSDRFSAERPKGSFSTLEIQRTEQGDSAMYLCASSPSAGGQGRLFFGSGTQLSVL.

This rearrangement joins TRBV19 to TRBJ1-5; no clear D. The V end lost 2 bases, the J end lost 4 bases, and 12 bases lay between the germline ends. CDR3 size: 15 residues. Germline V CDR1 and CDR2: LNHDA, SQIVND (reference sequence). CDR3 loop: CASSIKSSLNQPQHF. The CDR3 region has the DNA TGTGCCAGTAGTATAAAGTCTAGTTTAAATCAGCCCCAGCATTTT.

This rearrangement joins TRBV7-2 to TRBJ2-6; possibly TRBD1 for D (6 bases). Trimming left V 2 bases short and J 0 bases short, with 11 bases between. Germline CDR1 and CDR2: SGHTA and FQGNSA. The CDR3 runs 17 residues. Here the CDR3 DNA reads TGTGCCAGCAGCTTAAGGTGGGGGCCCTCTGGGGCCAACGTCCTGACTTTC. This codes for CASSLRWGPSGANVLTF.

CDR3: CASSLVRQAGQPQHF. CDR3 DNA sequence: TGTGCCAGCAGCTTGGTTCGTCAGGCAGGTCAGCCCCAGCATTTT. The J gene is TRBJ1-5, the V gene TRBV7-2; D is unclear. The CDR3 has 15 amino acids. The V end lost 3 bases, the J end lost 6 bases, and 15 bases lay between the germline ends. Germline CDR1 is SGHTA and CDR2 is FQGNSA. The full variable domain, its missing parts supplied by reference TRBV7-2 and TRBJ1-5, is GAGVSQSPSNKVTEKGKDVELRCDPISGHTALYWYRQSLGQGLEFLIYFQGNSAPDKSGLPSDRFSAERTGGSVSTLTIQRTQQEDSAVYLCASSLVRQAGQPQHFGDGTRLSIL.

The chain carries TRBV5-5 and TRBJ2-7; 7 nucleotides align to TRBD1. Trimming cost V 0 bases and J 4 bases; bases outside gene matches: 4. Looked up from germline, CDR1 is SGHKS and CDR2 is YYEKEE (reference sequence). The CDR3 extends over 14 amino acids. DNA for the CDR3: TGTGCCAGCAGCTTGGACAGGGGCGGATACGAGCAGTACTTC. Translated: CASSLDRGGYEQYF.

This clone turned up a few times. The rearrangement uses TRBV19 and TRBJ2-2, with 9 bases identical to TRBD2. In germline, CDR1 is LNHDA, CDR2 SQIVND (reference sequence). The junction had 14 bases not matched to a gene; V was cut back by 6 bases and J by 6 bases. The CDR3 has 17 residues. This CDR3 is CASSRPQAGGPPGELFF. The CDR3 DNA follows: TGTGCCAGTAGCCGGCCACAAGCGGGGGGCCCCCCCGGGGAGCTGTTTTTT.

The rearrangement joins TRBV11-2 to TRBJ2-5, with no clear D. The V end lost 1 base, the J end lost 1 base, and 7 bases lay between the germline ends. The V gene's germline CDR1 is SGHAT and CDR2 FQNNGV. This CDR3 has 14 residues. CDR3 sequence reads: CASSLAGSQETQYF. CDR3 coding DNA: TGTGCCAGCAGCTTAGCTGGCAGCCAAGAGACCCAGTACTTC.

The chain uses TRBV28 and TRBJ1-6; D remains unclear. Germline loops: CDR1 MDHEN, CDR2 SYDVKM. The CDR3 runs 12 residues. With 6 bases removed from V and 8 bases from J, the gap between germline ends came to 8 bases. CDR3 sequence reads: CASSLGDSPLHF. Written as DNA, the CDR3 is TGTGCCAGCAGCCTAGGTGATTCACCCCTCCACTTT.

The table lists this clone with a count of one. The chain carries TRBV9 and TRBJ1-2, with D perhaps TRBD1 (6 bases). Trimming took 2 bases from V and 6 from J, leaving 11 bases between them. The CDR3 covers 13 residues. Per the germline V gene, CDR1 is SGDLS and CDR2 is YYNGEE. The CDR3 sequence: CASSVRGTDGYTF. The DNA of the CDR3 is TGTGCCAGCAGCGTCAGGGGAACCGATGGCTACACCTTC.

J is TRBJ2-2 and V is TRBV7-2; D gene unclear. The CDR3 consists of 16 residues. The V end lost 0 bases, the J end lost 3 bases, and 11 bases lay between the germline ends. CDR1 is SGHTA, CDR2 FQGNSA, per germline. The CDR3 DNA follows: TGTGCCAGCAGCTTAGCGACTCTTATTGACACCGGGGAGCTGTTTTTT. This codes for CASSLATLIDTGELFF.

CDR3 region: CASSIDLGARGDQPQHF. CDR3 sequence (DNA): TGTGCCAGTAGTATAGATCTGGGAGCCCGGGGAGATCAGCCCCAGCATTTT. V is TRBV19 and J is TRBJ1-5; D is unresolved. Trimming stripped 0 bases from V and 5 bases from J, with 17 bases between. The CDR3 is 17 amino acids. CDR1 is LNHDA, CDR2 SQIVND, per germline (reference sequence). The complete variable domain, with remaining parts taken from reference TRBV19 and TRBJ1-5, reads DGGITQSPKYLFRKEGQNVTLSCEQNLNHDAMYWYRQDPGQGLRLIYYSQIVNDFQKGDIAEGYSVSREKKESFPLTVTSAQKNPTAFYLCASSIDLGARGDQPQHFGDGTRLSIL.

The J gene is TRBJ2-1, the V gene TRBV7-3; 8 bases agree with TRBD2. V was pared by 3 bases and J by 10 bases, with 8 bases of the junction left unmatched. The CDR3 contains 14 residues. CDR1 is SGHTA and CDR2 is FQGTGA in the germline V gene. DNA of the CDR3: TGTGCCAGCAGCTTCATTTTAGCGGGGCGGGAGCAGTTCTTC. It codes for CASSFILAGREQFF. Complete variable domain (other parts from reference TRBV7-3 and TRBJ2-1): GAGVSQTPSNKVTEKGKYVELRCDPISGHTALYWYRQSLGQGPEFLIYFQGTGAADDSGLPNDRFFAVRPEGSVSTLKIQRTERGDSAVYLCASSFILAGREQFFGPGTRLTVL.

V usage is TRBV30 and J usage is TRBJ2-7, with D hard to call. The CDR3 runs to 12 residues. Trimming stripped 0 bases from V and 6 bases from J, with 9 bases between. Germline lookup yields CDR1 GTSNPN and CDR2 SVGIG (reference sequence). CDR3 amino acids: CAWSVQYREQYF. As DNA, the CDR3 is TGTGCCTGGAGTGTACAATATCGCGAGCAGTACTTC.